The 5 T cell receptor beta chains below were found in one sample sequenced in a study of blood T cell repertoires in COVID-19. Here immunoSEQ multiplex PCR was the method, and the copy in TCRdb shows in-frame clones only, minus some. The data show 250,000 to 350,000 clones, with around nine tenths seen just once and under 6% held by the top ten. The material sequenced was PBMCs or T cells enriched from blood (not recorded which). Receptors were obtained from a woman aged 30 to 39 who had recovered from COVID-19.

The count of this clone is one. V gene TRBV19 combines with J gene TRBJ2-3; D might be TRBD1 (6 bases). This CDR3 contains 15 residues. Germline values: CDR1 LNHDA, CDR2 SQIVND (reference sequence). V gave up 4 bases and J gave up 6 bases, with 17 bases separating them. CDR3 loop: CASSNWDKGQDTQYF. The CDR3 DNA reads TGTGCCAGTAGTAATTGGGACAAAGGGCAGGATACGCAGTATTTT.

This clone was counted only a few times. This chain uses TRBV15 with TRBJ2-1, with 8 bases aligning to TRBD1. CDR1 and CDR2 (germline): LNHNV, YYDKDF (reference sequence). After removal of 5 bases from V and 4 bases from J, the junction contained 4 bases not matched to a gene. CDR3 size: 14 residues. The CDR3 bases are TGTGCCACCAGCGCGACAGGGGTTTACAATGAGCAGTTCTTC. Protein: CATSATGVYNEQFF.

The V and J genes are TRBV7-2 and TRBJ2-3; perhaps TRBD2 as D (7 bases). The CDR3 covers 15 residues. Trimming removed 7 bases from V and 3 bases from J, with 17 bases in between. Germline loops: CDR1 SGHTA, CDR2 FQGNSA. CDR3 sequence: CASTPSRGGTDTQYF. The CDR3 DNA reads TGTGCCAGCACACCCTCGAGGGGGGGGACAGATACGCAGTATTTT.

The chain combines TRBV2 with TRBJ2-7; D might be TRBD1 (6 bases). Germline V gives CDR1 SNHLY, CDR2 FYNNEI. Trimming took 9 bases from V and 3 from J, leaving 12 bases between them. The CDR3 runs to 12 residues. The CDR3, as DNA: TGTGCCAGTTCAGTACAGGGCTACGAGCAGTACTTC. Residues: CASSVQGYEQYF.

The chain uses TRBV7-9 and TRBJ2-5; D is ambiguous. This CDR3 contains 16 residues. Germline V gene sequence: CDR1 SEHNR, CDR2 FQNEAQ (reference sequence). Trimming took 5 bases from V and 5 from J, leaving 21 bases between them. In nucleotides, the CDR3 is TGTGCCAGCAGCCCCCGGGTGGCTCAAGCCCAGGAGACCCAGTACTTC. It is translated as CASSPRVAQAQETQYF.